This TCR beta chain was found in a study of cytomegalovirus exposure and HLA in healthy donors. Findings and caveats of the study: The CMV antigen specificity of a few CMV-associated chains was confirmed through in vitro analysis. In the approximately 120 validation repertoires, a later analysis found that first-cohort TCR clusters tended to co-occur. Rarity characterized most TCR sequences, yet some public TCRs appeared in many donors. Overall, under 200 TCR beta chains were annotated as cytomegalovirus-associated.

Germline CDR1 SGDLS, CDR2 YYNGEE. CDR3 size: 15 residues. V lost 4 bases to trimming and J lost 0 bases, with 14 bases between them. This clone has more than one count but fewer than ten. Its antigen remains unknown. Assay used: immunoSEQ multiplex PCR; TCRdb lists only in-frame clones, some missing. The sample records about 98,000 clones, roughly nine tenths being singletons. The sample comprised PBMCs. The chain recombines TRBV9 with TRBJ2-7, with no clear D. The TCR comes from a woman in her 30s in good health and CMV-seronegative. Here the CDR3 DNA reads TGTGCCAGCAGCCCCACCCTAGGCAGCTCCTACGAGCAGTACTTC. Its protein is CASSPTLGSSYEQYF.